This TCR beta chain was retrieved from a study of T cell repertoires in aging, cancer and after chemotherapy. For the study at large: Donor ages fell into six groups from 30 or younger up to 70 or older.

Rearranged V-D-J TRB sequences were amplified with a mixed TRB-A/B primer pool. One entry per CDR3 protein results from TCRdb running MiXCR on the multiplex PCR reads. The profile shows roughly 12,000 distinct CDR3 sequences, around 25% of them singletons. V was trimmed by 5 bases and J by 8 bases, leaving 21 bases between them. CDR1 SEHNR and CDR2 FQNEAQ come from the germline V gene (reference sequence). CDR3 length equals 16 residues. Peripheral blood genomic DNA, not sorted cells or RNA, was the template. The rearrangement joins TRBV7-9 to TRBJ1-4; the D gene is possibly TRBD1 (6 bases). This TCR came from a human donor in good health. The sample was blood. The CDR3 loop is CASSPRGGRGSEKLFF. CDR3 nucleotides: TGTGCCAGCAGCCCCCGAGGGGGGCGGGGTAGCGAAAAACTGTTTTTT. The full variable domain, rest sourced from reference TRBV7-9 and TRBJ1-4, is DTGVSQNPRHKITKRGQNVTFRCDPISEHNRLYWYRQTLGQGPEFLTYFQNEAQLEKSRLLSDRFSAERPKGSFSTLEIQRTEQGDSAMYLCASSPRGGRGSEKLFFGSGTQLSVL.